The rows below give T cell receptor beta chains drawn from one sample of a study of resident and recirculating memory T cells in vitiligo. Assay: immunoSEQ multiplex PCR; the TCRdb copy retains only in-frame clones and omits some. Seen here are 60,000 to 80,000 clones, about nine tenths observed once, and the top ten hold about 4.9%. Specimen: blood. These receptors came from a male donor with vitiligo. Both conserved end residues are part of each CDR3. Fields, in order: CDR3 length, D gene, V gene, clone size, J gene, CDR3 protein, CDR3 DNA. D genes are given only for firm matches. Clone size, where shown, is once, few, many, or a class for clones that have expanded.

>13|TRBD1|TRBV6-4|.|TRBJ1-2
CASSEGGGRGYTF
TGTGCCAGCAGTGAAGGAGGGGGCCGTGGCTACACCTTC
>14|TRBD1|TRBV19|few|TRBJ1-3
CASRPQGNGNTIYF
TGTGCCAGTAGACCACAGGGGAACGGAAACACCATATATTTT
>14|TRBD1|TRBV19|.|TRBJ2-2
CASSIRQGAGELFF
TGTGCCAGTAGTATAAGACAGGGGGCCGGGGAGCTGTTTTTT
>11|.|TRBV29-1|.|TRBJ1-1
CSVEIYTEAFF
TGCAGCGTTGAAATCTACACTGAAGCTTTCTTT
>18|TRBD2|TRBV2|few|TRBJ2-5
CASSEPEETSGGQETQYF
TGTGCCAGCAGTGAGCCCGAAGAGACTAGCGGGGGGCAAGAGACCCAGTACTTC
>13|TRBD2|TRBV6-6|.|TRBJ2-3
CASLAGFTDTQYF
TGTGCCAGCCTAGCGGGGTTCACAGATACGCAGTATTTT
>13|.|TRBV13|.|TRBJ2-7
CASSYHQGYEQYF
TGTGCCAGCAGCTACCACCAGGGCTACGAGCAGTACTTC
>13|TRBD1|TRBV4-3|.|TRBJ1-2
CASSQTGAYGYTF
TGCGCCAGCAGCCAGACAGGGGCCTATGGCTACACCTTC
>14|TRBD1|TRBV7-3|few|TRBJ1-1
CASSAEGGRTEAFF
TGTGCCAGCAGCGCAGAAGGGGGCCGCACTGAAGCTTTCTTT
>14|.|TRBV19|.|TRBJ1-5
CASSVQGSNQPQHF
TGTGCCAGTAGTGTACAGGGTAGCAATCAGCCCCAGCATTTT
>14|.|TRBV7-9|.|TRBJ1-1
CASSLREGGTEAFF
TGTGCCAGCAGCTTAAGGGAGGGGGGCACTGAAGCTTTCTTT
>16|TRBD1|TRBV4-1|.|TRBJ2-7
CASSQVPGTGRYEQYF
TGCGCCAGCAGCCAAGTTCCCGGGACAGGGCGATACGAGCAGTACTTC
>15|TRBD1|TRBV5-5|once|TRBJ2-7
CASSSPGTGLREQYF
TGTGCCAGCAGCTCCCCCGGGACAGGGTTGAGGGAGCAGTACTTC
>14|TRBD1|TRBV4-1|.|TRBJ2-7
CASSRWDRAYEQYF
TGCGCCAGCAGCCGATGGGACAGGGCCTACGAGCAGTACTTC
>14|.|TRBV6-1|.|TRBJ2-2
CASRGGYPDRELFF
TGTGCCAGCAGGGGGGGTTACCCAGACCGGGAGCTGTTTTTT
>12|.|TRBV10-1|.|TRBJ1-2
CASSAPNYGYTF
TGCGCCAGCAGTGCTCCTAACTATGGCTACACCTTC
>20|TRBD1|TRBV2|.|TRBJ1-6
CASSAFPGTGASSYNSPLHF
TGTGCCAGCAGTGCCTTCCCCGGGACAGGGGCGAGCTCCTATAATTCACCCCTCCACTTT
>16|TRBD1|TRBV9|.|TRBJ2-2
CASSSGTGREAGELFF
TGTGCCAGCAGCTCAGGGACAGGGAGGGAAGCGGGGGAGCTGTTTTTT
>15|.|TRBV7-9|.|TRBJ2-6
CASSLEGPGANVLTF
TGTGCCAGCAGCTTAGAGGGGCCTGGGGCCAACGTCCTGACTTTC
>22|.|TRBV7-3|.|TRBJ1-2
CASSGWERTNFDEYSSNYGYTF
TGTGCCAGCAGCGGTTGGGAAAGGACAAATTTTGACGAATACTCTTCTAACTATGGCTACACCTTC
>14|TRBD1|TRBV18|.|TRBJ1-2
CASSPAQGSYGYTF
TGTGCCAGCTCACCAGCACAGGGGTCCTATGGCTACACCTTC
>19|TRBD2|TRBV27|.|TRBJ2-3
CASSLKHQRGGISTDTQYF
TGTGCCAGCAGTTTAAAGCACCAGCGGGGGGGTATAAGCACAGATACGCAGTATTTT
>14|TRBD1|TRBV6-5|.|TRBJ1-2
CASRDGDRLHGYTF
TGTGCCAGCAGAGACGGGGACAGGCTTCATGGCTACACCTTC
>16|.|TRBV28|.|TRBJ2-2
CASRSRGGRKAGELFF
TGTGCCAGCAGATCAAGGGGCGGTCGAAAGGCCGGGGAGCTGTTTTTT
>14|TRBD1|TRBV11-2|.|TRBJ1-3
CASSLRQGANTIYF
TGTGCCAGCAGCTTGAGACAGGGTGCAAACACCATATATTTT
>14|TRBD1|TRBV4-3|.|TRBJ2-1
CASSHRTGKNEQFF
TGCGCCAGCAGCCACCGGACAGGGAAGAATGAGCAGTTCTTC
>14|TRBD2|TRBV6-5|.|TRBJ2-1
CASSNGGGQNEQFF
TGTGCCAGCAGTAACGGGGGGGGCCAGAATGAGCAGTTCTTC
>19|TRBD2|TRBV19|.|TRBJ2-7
CASSLRHGTSGGPSYEQYF
TGTGCCAGTAGTTTGCGTCACGGGACTAGCGGGGGGCCCTCCTACGAGCAGTACTTC
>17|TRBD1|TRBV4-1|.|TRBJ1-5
CASSQAIQGGRNQPQHF
TGCGCCAGCAGCCAGGCTATACAGGGGGGTCGGAATCAGCCCCAGCATTTT
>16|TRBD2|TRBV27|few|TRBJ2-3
CASRGTSVDRTDTQYF
TGTGCCAGCAGAGGGACTAGCGTAGATAGGACAGATACGCAGTATTTT
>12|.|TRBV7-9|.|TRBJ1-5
CASSLPYQPQHF
TGTGCCAGCAGCTTACCTTATCAGCCCCAGCATTTT
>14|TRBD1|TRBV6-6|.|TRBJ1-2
CASSYGDRVGGYTF
TGTGCCAGCAGTTACGGCGACAGGGTCGGTGGCTACACCTTC
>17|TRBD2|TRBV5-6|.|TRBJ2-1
CASSLELGLAGANEQFF
TGTGCCAGCAGCCTGGAGTTGGGCCTAGCGGGGGCCAATGAGCAGTTCTTC
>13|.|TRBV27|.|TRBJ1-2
CASSLGPSTVPTF
TGTGCCAGCAGTTTAGGGCCTTCGACAGTCCCCACCTTC
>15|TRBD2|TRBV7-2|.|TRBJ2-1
CASSFGTSRDNEQFF
TGTGCCAGCAGCTTCGGGACTAGCAGAGACAATGAGCAGTTCTTC
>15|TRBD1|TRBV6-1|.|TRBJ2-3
CASSEWPGGADTQYF
TGTGCCAGCAGTGAATGGCCAGGGGGCGCAGATACGCAGTATTTT
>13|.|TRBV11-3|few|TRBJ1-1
CASSLGSVTEAFF
TGTGCCAGCAGCTTAGGGAGCGTAACTGAAGCTTTCTTT
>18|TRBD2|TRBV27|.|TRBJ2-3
CASSSAGTSGGSTDTQYF
TGTGCCAGCAGTTCTGCCGGGACTAGCGGGGGTAGCACAGATACGCAGTATTTT
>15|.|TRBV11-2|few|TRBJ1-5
CASSLRPGGNQPQHF
TGTGCCAGCAGCTTAAGGCCCGGGGGCAATCAGCCCCAGCATTTT
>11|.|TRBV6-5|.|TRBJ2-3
CASRSLDTQYF
TGTGCCAGCAGGTCCTTGGATACGCAGTATTTT
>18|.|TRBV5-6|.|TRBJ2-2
CASSSFRTGRVYTGELFF
TGTGCCAGCAGCTCATTCCGGACAGGGAGGGTGTACACCGGGGAGCTGTTTTTT
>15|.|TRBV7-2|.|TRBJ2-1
CASSTGTGVFNEQFF
TGTGCCAGCAGTACCGGGACTGGAGTGTTCAATGAGCAGTTCTTC
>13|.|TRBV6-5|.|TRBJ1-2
CASIPTGRGGYTF
TGTGCCAGCATCCCGACAGGCCGAGGTGGCTACACCTTC
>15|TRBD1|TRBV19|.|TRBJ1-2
CASSAEPGTGGGYTF
TGTGCCAGTAGTGCTGAACCGGGGACAGGTGGGGGCTACACCTTC
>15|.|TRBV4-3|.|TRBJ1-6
CASSPQEGYHSPLHF
TGCGCCAGCAGCCCCCAAGAGGGATATCATTCACCCCTCCACTTT